What follows are 23 T cell receptor beta chains derived from one specimen sequenced in a study of response to subunit inactivated influenza vaccine. TCRdb itself ran the RT-PCR reads through MiXCR, one entry per CDR3 protein. The repertoire includes hundreds of thousands of distinct CDR3 sequences, approximately 23% of them detected once, and about a tenth sits in the top ten. This material consisted of PBMCs from blood, taken about 20 months after vaccination. Receptors were obtained from a man aged 50-75 years who received an inactivated influenza vaccine.

V usage is TRBV6-2 or TRBV6-3 and J usage is TRBJ2-5; TRBD2 aligns across 9 bases. With V trimmed by 5 bases and J by 2 bases, 9 bases remained unmatched. Germline V gives CDR1 MNHEY, CDR2 SVGEGT. The CDR3 runs 16 residues. CDR3 loop: CASSDPPTSGQETQYF. CDR3 DNA sequence: TGTGCCAGCAGTGACCCCCCGACTAGCGGACAAGAGACCCAGTACTTC.

The chain recombines TRBV6-5 with TRBJ2-5; possible D gene TRBD2, 5 bases. The germline V gene has CDR1 MNHEY and CDR2 SVGAGI. This CDR3 has 14 amino acids. V lost 1 base and J 5 bases, leaving 11 bases between the germline ends. CDR3 amino acids: CASSYFEGSETQYF. The CDR3 DNA sequence: TGTGCCAGCAGTTACTTTGAGGGCTCCGAGACCCAGTACTTC.

The genes are TRBV7-8 and TRBJ2-2; no clear D. This CDR3 has 12 residues. From germline, CDR1 is SGHVS and CDR2 FQNEAQ. V lost 1 base and J 7 bases, leaving 4 bases between the germline ends. CDR3 protein: CASSLVRGELFF. CDR3 sequence (DNA): TGTGCCAGCAGCTTAGTCCGCGGGGAGCTGTTTTTT.

V and J are TRBV29-1 and TRBJ2-3; D remains ambiguous. CDR1 SQVTM and CDR2 ANQGSEA come from the germline V gene. The V and J ends lost 2 bases and 1 base respectively, with 7 bases between them. The CDR3 has 13 residues. The CDR3 DNA is TGCAGCGTTGAAACCCCTGGCACAGATACGCAGTATTTT. Translating it yields CSVETPGTDTQYF.

This clonotype has just a few counts. The CDR3 DNA sequence: TGCAGTGCTCCTAGAGGGATAGATACGCAGTATTTT. Protein sequence: CSAPRGIDTQYF. V and J are TRBV20-1 and TRBJ2-3; D perhaps matches TRBD2 (5 bases). The germline V gene encodes CDR1 DFQATT and CDR2 SNEGSKA (reference sequence). The CDR3 is made up of 12 amino acids. With 5 bases removed from V and 5 bases from J, the gap between germline ends came to 11 bases.

This clonotype was seen more than once but under ten times. This chain links TRBV5-5 with TRBJ2-3, with 7 bases that match TRBD2. Germline values: CDR1 SGHKS, CDR2 YYEKEE (reference sequence). The CDR3 is 14 amino acids. Losses at the gene ends were 2 bases for V and 4 bases for J; bases not matched to a gene: 4. The CDR3 is CASSFAGEADTQYF. In DNA, the CDR3 is TGTGCCAGCAGCTTTGCGGGAGAAGCAGATACGCAGTATTTT.

J is TRBJ1-5 and V is TRBV12-3 or TRBV12-4; a possible D gene is TRBD1 (6 bases). There are 14 residues in the CDR3. Trimming left V 3 bases short and J 4 bases short, with 10 bases between. The CDR3 here is CASSFKGGNQPQHF. The CDR3 bases are TGTGCCAGCAGTTTCAAAGGGGGAAATCAGCCCCAGCATTTT.

The chain combines TRBV3-1 with TRBJ1-2; D perhaps matches TRBD1 (5 bases). CDR3 size: 14 residues. Per germline, CDR1 LGHDT and CDR2 YNNKEL (reference sequence). The V and J ends lost 2 bases and 4 bases respectively, with 11 bases between them. The CDR3, as DNA: TGTGCCAGCAGCCAATCATGGGGGACCTATGGCTACACCTTC. It translates to CASSQSWGTYGYTF.

This clonotype turned up a few times. The chain joins TRBV5-1 to TRBJ2-6; D may be TRBD1 or TRBD2 (5 bases each). The CDR3 consists of 16 residues. Germline V gives CDR1 SGHRS, CDR2 YFSETQ. Trimming removed 7 bases from V and 0 bases from J, with 14 bases in between. In DNA form, the CDR3 reads TGCGCCAGCCGAGGGGCGGCATCCTCTGGGGCCAACGTCCTGACTTTC. This gives the protein CASRGAASSGANVLTF. Filled out from reference TRBV5-1 and TRBJ2-6, the complete variable domain reads KAGVTQTPRYLIKTRGQQVTLSCSPISGHRSVSWYQQTPGQGLQFLFEYFSETQRNKGNFPGRFSGRQFSNSRSEMNVSTLELGDSALYLCASRGAASSGANVLTFGAGSRLTVL.

The chain carries TRBV3-1 and TRBJ2-2; D call uncertain. The CDR3 length is 15 residues. Germline loops: CDR1 LGHDT, CDR2 YNNKEL (reference sequence). Between the trimmed V and J ends, which lost 3 bases and 4 bases, there was a span of 12 bases. DNA for the CDR3: TGTGCCAGCAGCCAGTTTACCCCGGGCACCGGGGAGCTGTTTTTT. Translated, it gives CASSQFTPGTGELFF.

The table lists this clonotype with a few counts. The chain carries TRBV2 and TRBJ1-2, with no clear D. Trimming removed 6 bases at V and 4 bases at J, with 12 bases between. From germline, CDR1 is SNHLY and CDR2 FYNNEI. The CDR3 is 13 amino acids. The CDR3: CASRDDTGYGYTF. The CDR3 DNA follows: TGTGCCAGCAGAGATGACACCGGCTATGGCTACACCTTC.

V gene TRBV14 combines with J gene TRBJ1-2; 7 bases line up with TRBD1. CDR1 and CDR2 from the germline V gene are SGHDN and FVKESK. V shed 4 bases and J 8 bases; nucleotides not matched to a gene: 10. This CDR3 comprises 14 residues. The CDR3: CASSRNRGSGGYTF. The CDR3 coding sequence is TGTGCCAGCAGCCGAAACAGGGGATCCGGCGGCTACACCTTC.

J is TRBJ2-7 and V is TRBV4-3, with D possibly being TRBD2 (6 bases). The CDR3 runs to 15 residues. Germline values: CDR1 LGHNA, CDR2 YSLEER. V gave up 0 bases and J gave up 4 bases, with 13 bases separating them. The CDR3 loop is CASSQERGIRYEQYF. The CDR3 DNA sequence: TGCGCCAGCAGCCAAGAACGGGGGATTAGGTACGAGCAGTACTTC.

This clonotype was detected only a few times. The genes are TRBV2 and TRBJ2-1; 7 bases fit TRBD2. Germline CDR1 reads SNHLY; CDR2 reads FYNNEI. The CDR3 length is 19 residues. The V gene end was trimmed by 4 bases and the J gene end by 0 bases; junction bases not matched to a gene: 15. The CDR3 nucleotides are TGTGCCAGCAGTGCGTGGGCTAGCGGCTCCTCGAGCTCCTACAATGAGCAGTTCTTC. It yields the protein CASSAWASGSSSSYNEQFF.

This clonotype was seen ten or more times. This sequence joins TRBV12-3 or TRBV12-4 and TRBJ2-5; D is undetermined. CDR3 length: 14 residues. Trimming pared 2 bases from V and 2 bases from J, leaving 9 bases between. The CDR3 nucleotides read TGTGCCAGCAGTTTACGGCGGCAACAAGAGACCCAGTACTTC. It is translated as CASSLRRQQETQYF.

As to this clonotype: One end of the junction is discordant with germline, which a read error may explain. CDR3 residues: CASSPPNLSGACLF. DNA of the CDR3: TGTGCCAGCAGTCCCCCCAATCTGTCTGGGGCCTGCCTCTTC. The chain is built from TRBV28 and TRBJ2-7, with D possibly matching TRBD1 (5 bases). The CDR3 covers 14 residues. Per the germline V gene, CDR1 is MDHEN and CDR2 is SYDVKM.

This clonotype occurred many times. V and J are TRBV7-6 and TRBJ1-2; 8 bases agree with TRBD1. The V gene's germline CDR1 is SGHVS and CDR2 FNYEAQ. The length of the CDR3 is 16 residues. V was pared by 5 bases and J by 3 bases, with 11 bases of the junction left unmatched. CDR3 nucleotide sequence: TGTGCCAGCAGCCCAAGCGACAGGGGTCCCTACTATGGCTACACCTTC. Translating gives CASSPSDRGPYYGYTF.

The gene calls are TRBV10-3 and TRBJ1-1, with D tentatively TRBD1 (6 bases). The CDR3 is made up of 15 amino acids. Between the trimmed V and J ends, which lost 3 bases and 1 base, there was a span of 12 bases. Germline CDR1 ENHRY, CDR2 SYGVKD. CDR3 sequence: CAISDGGQTNTEAFF. In DNA, the CDR3 is TGTGCCATCAGTGATGGTGGACAGACGAACACTGAAGCTTTCTTT.

In its sample, this clonotype was seen a few times. V and J are TRBV7-8 and TRBJ1-4, with 7 bases aligning to TRBD1. The germline V gene encodes CDR1 SGHVS and CDR2 FQNEAQ. Trimming at V came to 5 bases and at J to 0 bases, leaving 6 bases not matched to a gene. This CDR3 comprises 16 residues. The CDR3 region has the DNA TGTGCCAGCAGCGCCAACACAGGGGCAACTAATGAAAAACTGTTTTTT. It specifies CASSANTGATNEKLFF.

This clonotype showed up just a few times. The gene calls are TRBV24-1 and TRBJ2-5, with D perhaps TRBD1 or TRBD2 (6 bases each). There are 15 residues in the CDR3. Germline CDR1 reads KGHDR; CDR2 reads SFDVKD. Trimming took 4 bases from V and 4 from J, leaving 15 bases between them. The CDR3 loop is CATSDSFGGSETQYF. CDR3 DNA sequence: TGTGCCACCAGTGACTCCTTCGGGGGCTCAGAGACCCAGTACTTC.

This clonotype turned up a few times. The gene calls are TRBV4-3 and TRBJ1-1, with D possibly being TRBD1 (6 bases). V lost 4 bases to trimming and J lost 1 base, with 10 bases between them. Per the germline V gene, CDR1 is LGHNA and CDR2 is YSLEER. The length of the CDR3 is 14 residues. The chain's CDR3 is CASSLDRRNTEAFF. The DNA of the CDR3 is TGCGCCAGCAGCCTTGACAGGCGGAACACTGAAGCTTTCTTT.

CDR3 loop: CASLGGTQTQYF. The CDR3 DNA follows: TGCGCCAGCCTCGGGGGTACACAGACCCAGTACTTC. The chain carries TRBV5-1 and TRBJ2-5; D may be TRBD2 (6 bases). Germline V gene sequence: CDR1 SGHRS, CDR2 YFSETQ. The CDR3 has 12 amino acids. V lost 7 bases and J 6 bases, leaving 13 bases between the germline ends. Full variable domain (rest looked up from reference TRBV5-1 and TRBJ2-5): KAGVTQTPRYLIKTRGQQVTLSCSPISGHRSVSWYQQTPGQGLQFLFEYFSETQRNKGNFPGRFSGRQFSNSRSEMNVSTLELGDSALYLCASLGGTQTQYFGPGTRLLVL.

The chain is built from TRBV5-1 and TRBJ2-1, with 10 bases matching TRBD1. Germline V gives CDR1 SGHRS, CDR2 YFSETQ. With 0 bases clipped from V and 5 bases from J, the junction kept 5 bases outside the gene matches. This CDR3 is 16 amino acids long. CDR3 amino acids: CASSLVGQGLNNEQFF. The DNA for the CDR3 is TGCGCCAGCAGCTTGGTGGGACAGGGGTTAAACAATGAGCAGTTCTTC.